These T cell receptor beta chains were read from a single sample in a study of blood T cell repertoires in COVID-19. Profiling relied on immunoSEQ multiplex PCR, and the TCRdb table lists in-frame clones only, not all of them. This table has about 160,000 clones, roughly 80% appearing once. Sequenced input: peripheral blood. Every receptor here comes from a man between 70 and 80 years old with acute or convalescent COVID-19. Each CDR3 is given with its conserved first and last residue. Each record gives: CDR3 DNA, CDR3 protein, D gene, J gene, V gene, clone size. A D gene is named only where the DNA matches it firmly. Size is stated for part of the rows, as once, few or many counts, or as a class when the clone is expanded.

TGTGCCAGCGGACAGCTCTACGAGCAGTACTTC CASGQLYEQYF . TRBJ2-7 TRBV28 few
TGTGCCACCAGCGGAGACAGGGCCACTGAAGCTTTCTTT CATSGDRATEAFF TRBD1 TRBJ1-1 TRBV15 .
TGTGCCAGCAGTCGGGACACATTGAACACTGAAGCTTTCTTT CASSRDTLNTEAFF . TRBJ1-1 TRBV6-5 .
TGTGCCAGCAGTAAGACAGCCGTCAATCAGCCCCAGCATTTT CASSKTAVNQPQHF . TRBJ1-5 TRBV2 .
TGTGCCAGCAGTTCCCCATGGGACAGAATGAACACTGAAGCTTTCTTT CASSSPWDRMNTEAFF TRBD1 TRBJ1-1 TRBV6-5 .
TGTGCCAGCAGAGAGACCGGGACAGGGAGCTACAATGAGCAGTTCTTC CASRETGTGSYNEQFF TRBD1 TRBJ2-1 TRBV25-1 .
TGTGCCAGCAGCTCGACAGCCTATAATTCACCCCTCCACTTT CASSSTAYNSPLHF . TRBJ1-6 TRBV11-3 .
TGTGCCAGCAGAGCAACTAGCGGGGGGGCCGGTACAGATACGCAGTATTTT CASRATSGGAGTDTQYF TRBD2 TRBJ2-3 TRBV3-1/TRBV3-2 .
TGCAGTGCTAGTCGGACAGGCGCTTTCTCCGAGCAGTACTTC CSASRTGAFSEQYF TRBD1 TRBJ2-7 TRBV20-1 .
TGCGCCAGCAGCCAATCAATTAACAGGATTGGAGATTCACCCCTCCACTTT CASSQSINRIGDSPLHF . TRBJ1-6 TRBV5-1 .